Below, 28 T cell receptor beta chains from the same sample are listed, as sequenced in a study of T-cell memory formation after mild COVID-19. Via MiXCR, TCRdb re-called the 5' RACE reads, giving one row per CDR3 protein. The sample includes approximately 250,000 distinct CDR3 sequences, just over 15% seen only once; the top ten take 2.1%. Source material: PBMCs or a T cell subset sorted from them (not recorded which). The receptor set was obtained from an adult woman who had mild COVID-19 (a few samples of this study predate the infection). Cell type and time point are not known.

The chain joins TRBV4-2 to TRBJ1-2, with D hard to call. This CDR3 region has 14 residues. The germline gives CDR1 LGHNA, CDR2 YNFKEQ. Trimming pared 0 bases from V and 3 bases from J, leaving 8 bases between. The chain's CDR3 is CASSQDGGDYGYTF. The CDR3 DNA is TGTGCCAGCAGCCAAGATGGTGGAGACTATGGCTACACCTTC.

The sample holds a few counts of this clonotype. The rearrangement joins TRBV5-6 to TRBJ2-1; D remains ambiguous. Between the trimmed V and J ends, which lost 0 bases and 11 bases, there was a span of 12 bases. The CDR3 has 13 residues. Germline V gives CDR1 SGHDT, CDR2 YYEEEE. CDR3 DNA: TGTGCCAGCAGCTTGGACACCCGAGAAAAGCAGTTCTTC. Translation gives CASSLDTREKQFF.

The CDR3 nucleotides are TGTGCCAGCAGCCCCCAGTACCGGGACACAGATACGCAGTATTTT. Translated: CASSPQYRDTDTQYF. V is TRBV5-5 and J is TRBJ2-3; tentatively, D is TRBD2 (5 bases). In germline, CDR1 is SGHKS, CDR2 YYEKEE (reference sequence). This CDR3 is built from 15 residues. Trimming removed 4 bases at V and 2 bases at J, with 14 bases between.

This rearrangement joins TRBV27 to TRBJ2-7; maybe TRBD2 (5 bases). The V end lost 5 bases, the J end lost 0 bases, and 17 bases lay between the germline ends. This CDR3 is 16 amino acids long. Per the germline V gene, CDR1 is MNHEY and CDR2 is SMNVEV (reference sequence). CDR3 residues: CASSRVLPRDSYEQYF. CDR3 bases: TGTGCCAGCAGTAGAGTGCTCCCACGGGACTCCTACGAGCAGTACTTC.

This rearrangement joins TRBV7-9 to TRBJ1-2; maybe TRBD1 (5 bases). CDR3 length equals 13 residues. The V gene lost 2 bases and the J gene lost 8 bases, with 12 bases spanning the gap. CDR1 is SEHNR, CDR2 FQNEAQ, per germline (reference sequence). The CDR3, as DNA: TGTGCCAGCAGCTTACAGGGTTCGGGAGGCTACACCTTC. The encoded protein is CASSLQGSGGYTF.

The sample holds a few counts of this clonotype. The rearrangement uses TRBV6-2 or TRBV6-3 and TRBJ1-1; D is perhaps TRBD1 (5 bases). In germline, CDR1 is MNHEY, CDR2 SVGEGT. V was shortened by 0 bases and J by 8 bases, with 13 bases between the two germline ends. The CDR3 runs 14 residues. The CDR3 region is CASSYSRGGMEAFF. CDR3 nucleotides: TGTGCCAGCAGTTACTCGAGGGGTGGTATGGAAGCTTTCTTT.

This clonotype has ten or more counts. The chain employs TRBV5-4 and TRBJ2-5, with a possible D match to TRBD2 (6 bases). The CDR3 loop spans 15 amino acids. CDR1 is SGHNT and CDR2 is YYREEE in the germline V gene (reference sequence). V shed 6 bases and J shed 4 bases, with 19 bases lying between them. CDR3 amino acids: CASTPGGQGGETQYF. The CDR3 DNA follows: TGTGCCAGCACCCCCGGAGGGCAGGGAGGAGAGACCCAGTACTTC.

The rearrangement uses TRBV7-2 and TRBJ1-3, with 10 bases lining up with TRBD1. This CDR3 has 14 residues. J gave up 8 bases and V 6 bases, and 7 bases lay outside the gene matches. The germline V gene has CDR1 SGHTA and CDR2 FQGNSA. The CDR3 bases are TGTGCCAGCAGACTTGACAGGGGGCGAGACACCATATATTTT. It specifies CASRLDRGRDTIYF.

This clonotype was counted a few times. The rearrangement joins TRBV24-1 to TRBJ2-5, with TRBD2 matching 10 bases. Germline loops: CDR1 KGHDR, CDR2 SFDVKD. The CDR3 consists of 15 residues. The trim removed 6 bases at V and 4 bases at J, leaving 7 bases unmatched. The chain's CDR3 is CATSNSGRIAETQYF. CDR3 DNA sequence: TGTGCCACCAGTAATAGCGGGAGGATCGCAGAGACCCAGTACTTC.

The chain links TRBV7-3 to TRBJ2-7; D is perhaps TRBD1 or TRBD2 (5 bases each). The germline V gene has CDR1 SGHTA and CDR2 FQGTGA. The CDR3 loop spans 16 amino acids. V was cut by 5 bases and J by 5 bases, with 22 bases left in between. The CDR3 spells CASSPPGMGVRHEQYF. The CDR3 DNA is TGTGCCAGCAGCCCCCCGGGGATGGGGGTTCGCCACGAGCAGTACTTC. Full variable domain (remainder filled in from reference TRBV7-3 and TRBJ2-7): GAGVSQTPSNKVTEKGKYVELRCDPISGHTALYWYRQSLGQGPEFLIYFQGTGAADDSGLPNDRFFAVRPEGSVSTLKIQRTERGDSAVYLCASSPPGMGVRHEQYFGPGTRLTVT.

This clonotype was counted a few times. This chain's CDR3 is CASSSRTGEVGSEQYF. The CDR3 nucleotides read TGCGCCAGCAGCTCCAGGACAGGGGAAGTGGGAAGCGAGCAGTACTTC. The rearrangement uses TRBV5-1 and TRBJ2-7; 9 nucleotides agree with TRBD1. CDR1 SGHRS and CDR2 YFSETQ come from the germline V gene. The CDR3 contains 16 residues. The trim removed 3 bases at V and 6 bases at J, leaving 13 bases unmatched.

The chain is built from TRBV18 and TRBJ2-1; D is ambiguous. The V end was cut by 3 bases, the J end by 4 bases, with 10 bases between. Germline CDR1 KGHSH, CDR2 LQKENI. This CDR3 comprises 14 residues. This chain's CDR3 is CASSPLTEYNEQFF. The CDR3 DNA follows: TGTGCCAGCTCACCTTTGACGGAGTACAATGAGCAGTTCTTC. Full variable domain (remainder filled in from reference TRBV18 and TRBJ2-1): NAGVMQNPRHLVRRRGQEARLRCSPMKGHSHVYWYRQLPEEGLKFMVYLQKENIIDESGMPKERFSAEFPKEGPSILRIQQVVRGDSAAYFCASSPLTEYNEQFFGPGTRLTVL.

In this sample, this clonotype turned up once. The chain has TRBV9 and TRBJ1-1, with D maybe TRBD1 (6 bases). Trimming removed 4 bases from V and 7 bases from J, with 14 bases in between. This CDR3 contains 13 residues. From germline, CDR1 is SGDLS and CDR2 YYNGEE. CDR3 amino acids: CASSIRQAGEAFF. Written as DNA, the CDR3 is TGTGCCAGCAGCATCCGACAGGCGGGTGAAGCTTTCTTT.

The rearrangement joins TRBV29-1 to TRBJ2-1; 8 bases are shared with TRBD2. CDR1 is SQVTM and CDR2 is ANQGSEA in the germline V gene. Trimming cost V 7 bases and J 8 bases; bases outside gene matches: 13. CDR3 size: 14 residues. CDR3: CSGRMGLVVDEQFF. CDR3 DNA: TGCAGCGGGAGAATGGGACTAGTGGTAGATGAGCAGTTCTTC.

V gene TRBV6-5 combines with J gene TRBJ2-4; D call uncertain. The CDR3 contains 12 residues. CDR1 and CDR2 from the germline V gene are MNHEY and SVGAGI. V lost 2 bases to trimming and J lost 7 bases, with 6 bases between them. The CDR3 protein is CASSYGVNIQYF. CDR3 in DNA: TGTGCCAGCAGTTACGGTGTGAACATTCAGTACTTC.

The CDR3 DNA follows: TGTGCCAGCAGCTTGATGCGGGGGGATAATTCACCCCTCCACTTT. Its protein is CASSLMRGDNSPLHF. The V and J genes are TRBV5-6 and TRBJ1-6; D perhaps matches TRBD1 (5 bases). This CDR3 is built from 15 residues. The V and J ends lost 1 base and 5 bases respectively, with 10 bases between them. Germline-derived CDR1 and CDR2 are SGHDT and YYEEEE.

The gene calls are TRBV10-3 and TRBJ2-3; possibly TRBD1 for D (6 bases). The CDR3 totals 15 residues. Germline lookup yields CDR1 ENHRY and CDR2 SYGVKD. With 0 bases removed from V and 4 bases from J, the gap between germline ends came to 11 bases. The CDR3 region is CAISESGRGPDTQYF. For the CDR3, the DNA is TGTGCCATCAGTGAGTCGGGCAGGGGCCCAGATACGCAGTATTTT.

This clonotype was seen only a few times. One junction end disagrees with the germline gene, perhaps due to a read error. The chain uses TRBV7-2 and TRBJ2-1, with TRBD2 identical over 8 bases. Looked up from germline, CDR1 is SGHTA and CDR2 is FQGNSA. The CDR3 is made up of 14 amino acids. CDR3 DNA: TGTGCCAGCAACTTAGCGGGACTCAACAATGAGCAGTTCTTC. Protein product: CASNLAGLNNEQFF.

This clonotype was observed at least ten times. The CDR3, as DNA: TGCGCCAGCAGCCCCGGGACAGGGGTAGATCAGCCCCAGCATTTT. Its translation is CASSPGTGVDQPQHF. This chain connects TRBV5-1 to TRBJ1-5; 10 bases map to TRBD1. The trim removed 4 bases at V and 5 bases at J, leaving 6 bases unmatched. The CDR3 is 15 amino acids. From germline, CDR1 is SGHRS and CDR2 YFSETQ.

This clonotype has a handful of counts. This chain joins TRBV5-1 and TRBJ1-6; D not resolved. V lost 4 bases to trimming and J lost 10 bases, with 18 bases between them. The CDR3 runs to 15 residues. Per the germline V gene, CDR1 is SGHRS and CDR2 is YFSETQ. The CDR3 protein is CASSLRTGTGSPLHF. The CDR3 region has the DNA TGCGCCAGCAGCCTCCGGACGGGCACGGGATCACCCCTCCACTTT.

This clonotype turned up a few times. This chain links TRBV7-9 with TRBJ2-6; 7 positions agree with TRBD1. There are 15 residues in the CDR3. After removal of 5 bases from V and 12 bases from J, the junction contained 13 bases not matched to a gene. Germline CDR1 is SEHNR and CDR2 is FQNEAQ (reference sequence). In nucleotides, the CDR3 is TGTGCCAGCAGCAAGGACGGGACAGTTACCCCCGTCCTGACTTTC. Its protein is CASSKDGTVTPVLTF.

CDR3 sequence (DNA): TGTGCCAGCAGCACCCCCCGGGGCCATGGCTACACCTTC. It encodes CASSTPRGHGYTF. This rearrangement joins TRBV7-2 to TRBJ1-2, with TRBD1 as a possible D gene (5 bases). This CDR3 is built from 13 residues. Deletions cut 5 bases from V and 6 bases from J, with 13 bases between. The germline V gene has CDR1 SGHTA and CDR2 FQGNSA. The full variable domain, rest sourced from reference TRBV7-2 and TRBJ1-2, is GAGVSQSPSNKVTEKGKDVELRCDPISGHTALYWYRQSLGQGLEFLIYFQGNSAPDKSGLPSDRFSAERTGGSVSTLTIQRTQQEDSAVYLCASSTPRGHGYTFGSGTRLTVV.

This clonotype was counted only a few times. The rearrangement links TRBV7-3 to TRBJ2-1; TRBD1 matches 10 bases. V shed 2 bases and J 8 bases; nucleotides not matched to a gene: 12. This CDR3 comprises 17 residues. Germline V gene data show CDR1 as SGHTA and CDR2 as FQGTGA. CDR3 loop: CASSLRPGTGEGDEQFF. CDR3 bases: TGTGCCAGCAGCTTACGGCCCGGGACAGGGGAAGGCGATGAGCAGTTCTTC.

This rearrangement joins TRBV6-2 or TRBV6-3 to TRBJ1-2, with 8 bases aligning to TRBD1. This CDR3 contains 17 residues. Germline CDR1 is MNHEY and CDR2 is SVGEGT. V lost 0 bases to trimming and J lost 2 bases; unmatched junction nucleotides: 8. This CDR3 reads CASSYSVTGALNYGYTF. Written as DNA, the CDR3 is TGTGCCAGCAGTTACTCGGTGACAGGGGCCTTGAACTATGGCTACACCTTC.

Only a few counts were recorded for this clonotype. The chain has TRBV12-3 or TRBV12-4 and TRBJ2-1, with 8 bases aligning to TRBD2. The CDR3 totals 15 residues. The V segment lost 5 bases and the J segment 8 bases; nucleotides outside the gene matches: 11. CDR3 region: CASSPEGSGGHEQFF. The CDR3, as DNA: TGTGCCAGCAGTCCCGAGGGAAGCGGGGGCCATGAGCAGTTCTTC.

This clonotype was detected only a few times. V and J are TRBV9 and TRBJ2-4, with 8 bases fitting TRBD2. The trim removed 0 bases at V and 7 bases at J, leaving 9 bases unmatched. Germline V CDR1 and CDR2: SGDLS, YYNGEE. CDR3 length: 16 amino acids. This chain's CDR3 is CASSVGAAAGGNIQYF. The CDR3 nucleotides are TGTGCCAGCAGCGTAGGGGCCGCCGCGGGAGGTAACATTCAGTACTTC.

This clonotype has ten or more counts. The chain recombines TRBV7-9 with TRBJ1-1, with D perhaps matching TRBD1 (6 bases). The germline V and J ends were trimmed by 2 bases and 0 bases, with 10 bases remaining between them. The CDR3 consists of 15 residues. CDR1 and CDR2 from the germline V gene are SEHNR and FQNEAQ (reference sequence). The DNA of the CDR3 is TGTGCCAGCAGCTTACAGGGGCAAATGAACACTGAAGCTTTCTTT. Protein: CASSLQGQMNTEAFF.

The table lists this clonotype with many counts. V gene TRBV7-9 combines with J gene TRBJ2-5; D is unresolved. The germline V and J ends were trimmed by 7 bases and 0 bases, with 9 bases remaining between them. This CDR3 comprises 13 residues. From germline, CDR1 is SEHNR and CDR2 FQNEAQ (reference sequence). The CDR3 DNA reads TGTGCCAGCAAAAGGCAGGACCAAGAGACCCAGTACTTC. It is translated as CASKRQDQETQYF. Filled out from reference TRBV7-9 and TRBJ2-5, the complete variable domain reads DTGVSQNPRHKITKRGQNVTFRCDPISEHNRLYWYRQTLGQGPEFLTYFQNEAQLEKSRLLSDRFSAERPKGSFSTLEIQRTEQGDSAMYLCASKRQDQETQYFGPGTRLLVL.